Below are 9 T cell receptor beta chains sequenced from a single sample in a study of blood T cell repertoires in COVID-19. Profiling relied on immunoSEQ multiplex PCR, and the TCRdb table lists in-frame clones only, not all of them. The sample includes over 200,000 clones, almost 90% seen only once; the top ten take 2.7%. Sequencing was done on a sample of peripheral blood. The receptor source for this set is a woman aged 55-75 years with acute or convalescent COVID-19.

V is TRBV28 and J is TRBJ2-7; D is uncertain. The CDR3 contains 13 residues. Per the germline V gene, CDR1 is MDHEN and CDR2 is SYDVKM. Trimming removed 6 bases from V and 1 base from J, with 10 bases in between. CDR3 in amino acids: CASSRVLSYEQYF. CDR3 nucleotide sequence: TGTGCCAGCAGCCGCGTCCTATCCTACGAGCAGTACTTC.

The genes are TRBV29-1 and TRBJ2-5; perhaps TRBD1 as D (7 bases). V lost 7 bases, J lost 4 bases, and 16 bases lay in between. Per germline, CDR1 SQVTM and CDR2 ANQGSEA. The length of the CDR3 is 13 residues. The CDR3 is CSGTRQGGETQYF. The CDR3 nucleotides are TGCAGCGGAACCAGACAGGGAGGAGAGACCCAGTACTTC. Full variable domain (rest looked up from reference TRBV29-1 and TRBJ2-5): SAVISQKPSRDICQRGTSLTIQCQVDSQVTMMFWYRQQPGQSLTLIATANQGSEATYESGFVIDKFPISRPNLTFSTLTVSNMSPEDSSIYLCSGTRQGGETQYFGPGTRLLVL.

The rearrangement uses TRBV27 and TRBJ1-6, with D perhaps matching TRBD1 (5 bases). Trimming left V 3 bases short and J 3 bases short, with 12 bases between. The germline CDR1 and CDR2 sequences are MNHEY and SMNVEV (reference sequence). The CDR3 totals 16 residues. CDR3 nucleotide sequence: TGTGCCAGCAGTTTGGGATTGGGACTCTATAATTCACCCCTCCACTTT. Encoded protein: CASSLGLGLYNSPLHF.

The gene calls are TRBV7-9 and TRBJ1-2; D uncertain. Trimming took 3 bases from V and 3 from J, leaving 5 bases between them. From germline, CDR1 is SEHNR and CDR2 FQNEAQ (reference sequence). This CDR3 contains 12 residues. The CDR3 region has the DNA TGTGCCAGCAGCTTCCGGTACTATGGCTACACCTTC. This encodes CASSFRYYGYTF.

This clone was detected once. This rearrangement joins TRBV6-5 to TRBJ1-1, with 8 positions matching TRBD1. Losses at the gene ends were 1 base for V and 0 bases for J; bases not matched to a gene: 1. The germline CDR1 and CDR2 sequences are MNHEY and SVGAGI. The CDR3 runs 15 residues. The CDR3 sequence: CASSYWTGMNTEAFF. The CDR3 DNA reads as TGTGCCAGCAGTTACTGGACAGGGATGAACACTGAAGCTTTCTTT.

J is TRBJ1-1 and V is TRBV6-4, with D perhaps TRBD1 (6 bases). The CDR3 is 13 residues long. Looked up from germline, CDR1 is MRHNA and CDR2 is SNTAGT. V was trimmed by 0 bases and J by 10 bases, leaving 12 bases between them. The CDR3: CASSDSGRGVAFF. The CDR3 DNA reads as TGTGCCAGCAGTGACTCGGGCAGGGGCGTAGCTTTCTTT.

The CDR3, as DNA: TGTGCCAGCAGCTTCGACGGTGTCGGGGAGCAGTTCTTC. Translating gives CASSFDGVGEQFF. The V call is TRBV6-4, the J call TRBJ2-1; D remains unclear. The CDR3 loop spans 13 amino acids. V shed 6 bases and J shed 10 bases, with 16 bases lying between them. Germline assignment: CDR1 MRHNA and CDR2 SNTAGT.

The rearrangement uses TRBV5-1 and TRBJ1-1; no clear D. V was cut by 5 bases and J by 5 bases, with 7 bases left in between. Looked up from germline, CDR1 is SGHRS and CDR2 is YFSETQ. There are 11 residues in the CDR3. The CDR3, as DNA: TGCGCCAGCAGGGGCGGGACTGAAGCTTTCTTT. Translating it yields CASRGGTEAFF.

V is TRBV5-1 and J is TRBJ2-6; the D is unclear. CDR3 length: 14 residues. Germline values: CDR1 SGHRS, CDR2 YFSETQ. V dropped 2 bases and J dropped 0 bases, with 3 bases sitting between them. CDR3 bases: TGCGCCAGCAGCTTCCGCTCTGGGGCCAACGTCCTGACTTTC. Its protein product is CASSFRSGANVLTF.